Here is one TCR beta chain with its context. What it binds is unknown. Stimulus-free culture yielded autoproliferating CFSE-dim and non-proliferating CFSE-high T cells, each sequenced separately. Cultures began with approximately 4.5x10^7 CFSE-labeled PBMCs, unstimulated for roughly seven days, with replicate wells pooled. Without exogenous stimuli, around 0.49 uM CFSE-labeled PBMCs were cultured serum-free. Sequenced by immunoSEQ multiplex PCR; TCRdb stores in-frame clones only, minus some. In the table there are about 46,000 clones, roughly four fifths of which are singletons. The sample is drawn from a study of memory B cells and T cells in multiple sclerosis. CDR3 length: 14 amino acids. CDR1 and CDR2 (germline): MNHEY, SMNVEV (reference sequence). Trimming stripped 0 bases from V and 1 base from J, with 6 bases between.

The sequence derives from a human donor with multiple sclerosis. The J gene is TRBJ1-1, the V gene TRBV27, with unresolved D. Sequenced material: PBMCs from blood kept in culture. The CDR3 loop is CASSLSWENTEAFF. DNA of the CDR3: TGTGCCAGCAGTTTATCGTGGGAGAACACTGAAGCTTTCTTT.